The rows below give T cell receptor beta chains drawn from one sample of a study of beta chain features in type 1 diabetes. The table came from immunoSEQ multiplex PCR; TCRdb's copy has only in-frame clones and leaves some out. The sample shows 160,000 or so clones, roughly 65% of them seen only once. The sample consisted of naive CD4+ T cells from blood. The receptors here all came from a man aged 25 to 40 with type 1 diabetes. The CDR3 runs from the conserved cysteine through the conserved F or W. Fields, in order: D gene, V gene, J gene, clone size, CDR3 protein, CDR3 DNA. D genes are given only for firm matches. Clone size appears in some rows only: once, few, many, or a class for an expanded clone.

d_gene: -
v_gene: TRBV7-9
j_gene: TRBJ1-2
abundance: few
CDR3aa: CASSLRTDPNYGYTF
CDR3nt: TGTGCCAGCAGCTTAAGAACAGATCCTAACTATGGCTACACCTTC

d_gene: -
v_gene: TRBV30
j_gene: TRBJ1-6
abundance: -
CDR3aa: CAWASAAFSPLHF
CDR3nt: TGTGCCTGGGCAAGTGCCGCGTTTTCACCCCTCCACTTT

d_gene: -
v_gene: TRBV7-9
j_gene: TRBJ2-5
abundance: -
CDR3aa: CASSRQETQYF
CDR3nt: TGTGCCAGCAGCCGGCAAGAGACCCAGTACTTC

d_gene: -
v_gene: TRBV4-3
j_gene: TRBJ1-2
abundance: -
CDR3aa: CASSQDWQFNYGYTF
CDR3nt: TGCGCCAGCAGCCAAGATTGGCAGTTTAACTATGGCTACACCTTC

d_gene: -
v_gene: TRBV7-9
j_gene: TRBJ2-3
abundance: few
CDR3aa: CASSLGPDTQYF
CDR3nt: TGTGCCAGCAGCTTAGGGCCAGATACGCAGTATTTT

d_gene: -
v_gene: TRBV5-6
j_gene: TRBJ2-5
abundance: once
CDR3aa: CASSLAVGFRVETQYF
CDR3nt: TGTGCCAGCAGCTTGGCCGTCGGGTTTAGAGTTGAGACCCAGTACTTC

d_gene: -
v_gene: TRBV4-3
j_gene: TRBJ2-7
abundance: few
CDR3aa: CASDHCSYEQYF
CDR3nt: TGCGCCAGCGACCATTGCTCCTACGAGCAGTACTTC

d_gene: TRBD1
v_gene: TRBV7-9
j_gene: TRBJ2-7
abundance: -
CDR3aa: CASSLDTGTAAF
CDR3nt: TGTGCCAGCAGCTTAGATACCGGGACAGCCGCCTTC

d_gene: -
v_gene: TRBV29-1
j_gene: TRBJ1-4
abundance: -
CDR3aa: CSVDTGNEKLFF
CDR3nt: TGCAGCGTTGATACAGGGAATGAAAAACTGTTTTTT

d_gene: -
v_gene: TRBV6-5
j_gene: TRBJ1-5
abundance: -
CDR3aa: CASAYERGQPQHF
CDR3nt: TGTGCCAGCGCTTATGAGAGGGGACAGCCCCAGCATTTT

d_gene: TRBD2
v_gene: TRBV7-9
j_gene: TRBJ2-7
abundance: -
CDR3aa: CASSSMGLVGEQYF
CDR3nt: TGTGCCAGCAGCTCGATGGGACTAGTTGGCGAGCAGTACTTC

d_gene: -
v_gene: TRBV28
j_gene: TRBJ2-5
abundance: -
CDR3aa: CASSLGPTGTRETQYF
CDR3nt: TGTGCCAGCAGTTTGGGGCCGACAGGAACTAGAGAGACCCAGTACTTC